Presented here are 31 T cell receptor beta chains from one specimen sequenced in a study of T-cell reconstitution after alpha-beta-depleted transplantation in children. Construction of the TCRbeta library involved unique molecular identifiers. TCRdb re-analysed the PCR reads in MiXCR, keeping a single row per CDR3 protein. Of approximately 390,000 distinct CDR3 sequences in the sample, about a tenth were seen once. Sequencing was performed on PBMCs from the stem cell graft donor, taken from the stem cell graft. These receptors were obtained from a human donor who donated a stem cell graft to a child with acute myeloid leukemia.

This chain links TRBV5-6 with TRBJ2-4; D may correspond to TRBD1 or TRBD2 (5 bases each). The CDR3 loop spans 15 amino acids. V was clipped by 0 bases and J by 6 bases, with 13 bases between them. Germline-derived CDR1 and CDR2 are SGHDT and YYEEEE. DNA of the CDR3: TGTGCCAGCAGCTTGGAGAGGGGTGGGAGAAACATTCAGTACTTC. It yields the protein CASSLERGGRNIQYF.

This clonotype was detected ten times or more. The chain links TRBV7-2 to TRBJ2-7; no clear D. This CDR3 has 15 residues. V was cut by 0 bases and J by 0 bases, with 9 bases left in between. The V gene's germline CDR1 is SGHTA and CDR2 FQGNSA. CDR3 residues: CASSLAGRSSYEQYF. Written as DNA, the CDR3 is TGTGCCAGCAGCTTAGCAGGTCGGAGCTCCTACGAGCAGTACTTC.

This clonotype was seen at least ten times. The V call is TRBV29-1, the J call TRBJ2-7; D is undetermined. CDR1 is SQVTM and CDR2 is ANQGSEA in the germline V gene. V shed 4 bases and J shed 9 bases, with 13 bases lying between them. The length of the CDR3 is 11 residues. CDR3 nucleotide sequence: TGCAGCGTTGTTGACAAGCTGGGGCAGTACTTC. Amino acids: CSVVDKLGQYF.

This clonotype has a handful of counts. The chain employs TRBV29-1 and TRBJ1-2, with TRBD1 as a possible D gene (5 bases). Per germline, CDR1 SQVTM and CDR2 ANQGSEA. Deletions cut 4 bases from V and 5 bases from J, with 14 bases between. This CDR3 comprises 13 residues. The CDR3, as DNA: TGCAGCGTTGTTGGGGCAGGGAGATATGGCTACACCTTC. Protein sequence: CSVVGAGRYGYTF.

In this sample, this clonotype turned up a few times. This chain connects TRBV12-3 or TRBV12-4 to TRBJ2-3, with D possibly being TRBD1 (5 bases). This CDR3 is 14 amino acids long. Trimming pared 5 bases from V and 1 base from J, leaving 10 bases between. The CDR3 DNA reads as TGTGCCAGCAGTCCCAGGGTAGGCACAGATACGCAGTATTTT. Amino acid sequence: CASSPRVGTDTQYF.

V gene TRBV4-2 combines with J gene TRBJ2-1; 7 positions match TRBD2. This CDR3 is built from 17 residues. In germline, CDR1 is LGHNA, CDR2 YNFKEQ. Germline trimming cut 4 bases from V and 1 base from J; bases unmatched to any gene: 10. CDR3 sequence reads: CASSREGGSRSYNEQFF. Written as DNA, the CDR3 is TGTGCCAGCAGCCGGGAGGGAGGGTCCCGTTCCTACAATGAGCAGTTCTTC.

This clonotype was counted ten times or more. V gene TRBV7-2 combines with J gene TRBJ2-3; D gene uncertain. V was cut by 8 bases and J by 6 bases, with 12 bases left in between. The CDR3 is 12 amino acids. The germline V gene has CDR1 SGHTA and CDR2 FQGNSA. CDR3 nucleotides: TGTGCCAGCGGTAGAAGGATGGATACGCAGTATTTT. This gives the protein CASGRRMDTQYF. Drawing the rest from reference TRBV7-2 and TRBJ2-3, the complete variable domain is GAGVSQSPSNKVTEKGKDVELRCDPISGHTALYWYRQSLGQGLEFLIYFQGNSAPDKSGLPSDRFSAERTGGSVSTLTIQRTQQEDSAVYLCASGRRMDTQYFGPGTRLTVL.

This chain connects TRBV30 to TRBJ1-1; 9 bases map to TRBD1. Germline trimming cut 2 bases from V and 4 bases from J; bases unmatched to any gene: 14. This CDR3 has 17 amino acids. CDR1 is GTSNPN, CDR2 SVGIG, per germline (reference sequence). The CDR3 region is CAWSMWTGASGGTEAFF. CDR3 DNA sequence: TGTGCCTGGAGTATGTGGACAGGGGCCTCCGGGGGCACTGAAGCTTTCTTT.

This clonotype was picked up a small number of times. The genes are TRBV18 and TRBJ2-5; 7 bases map to TRBD2. Germline V gene lookup returns CDR1 KGHSH and CDR2 LQKENI. Trimming at V came to 3 bases and at J to 5 bases, leaving 9 bases not matched to a gene. The CDR3 length is 15 residues. The CDR3 DNA reads TGTGCCAGCTCACCCAGCTCACTAGCGAAGGAGACCCAGTACTTC. This sequence encodes CASSPSSLAKETQYF.

The chain has TRBV7-8 and TRBJ2-5; unclear D gene. The ends were cut back, 6 bases at V and 2 bases at J, with 10 bases in the middle. The CDR3 is 13 amino acids. Germline assignment: CDR1 SGHVS and CDR2 FQNEAQ. The chain's CDR3 is CASRASVQETQYF. The DNA of the CDR3 is TGTGCCAGCAGGGCCAGCGTGCAAGAGACCCAGTACTTC.

There are a few counts of this clonotype. This chain links TRBV7-2 with TRBJ2-5; D may match TRBD1 or TRBD2 (6 bases each). CDR1 is SGHTA, CDR2 FQGNSA, per germline. Trimming left V 5 bases short and J 5 bases short, with 15 bases between. The CDR3 is 14 amino acids. The CDR3 DNA is TGTGCCAGCAGCGTGGGACACGGGAGTGAGACCCAGTACTTC. As protein: CASSVGHGSETQYF.

In its sample, this clonotype was seen a few times. The V and J genes are TRBV6-5 and TRBJ2-1; a weak D match, TRBD1 (5 bases). V shed 5 bases and J shed 9 bases, with 11 bases lying between them. The length of the CDR3 is 12 residues. Per germline, CDR1 MNHEY and CDR2 SVGAGI. For the CDR3, the DNA is TGTGCCAGCAGTCGGACATACTCTGAGCAGTTCTTC. Its protein product is CASSRTYSEQFF.

This clonotype was seen only a few times. The genes are TRBV5-1 and TRBJ2-2; possible D gene TRBD2, 6 bases. The CDR3 sequence is 14 residues long. V gave up 6 bases and J gave up 3 bases, with 12 bases separating them. Germline assignment: CDR1 SGHRS and CDR2 YFSETQ. The CDR3 protein is CASTLAQDTGELFF. Here the CDR3 DNA reads TGCGCCAGCACCCTAGCGCAGGACACCGGGGAGCTGTTTTTT. Together with reference TRBV5-1 and TRBJ2-2, the CDR3 gives the full variable domain: KAGVTQTPRYLIKTRGQQVTLSCSPISGHRSVSWYQQTPGQGLQFLFEYFSETQRNKGNFPGRFSGRQFSNSRSEMNVSTLELGDSALYLCASTLAQDTGELFFGEGSRLTVL.

This chain uses TRBV18 with TRBJ2-3; 8 nucleotides align to TRBD1. The CDR3 length is 14 residues. With V trimmed by 4 bases and J by 4 bases, 4 bases remained unmatched. From germline, CDR1 is KGHSH and CDR2 LQKENI. The CDR3 sequence: CASSLDRVSDTQYF. The CDR3 DNA is TGTGCCAGCTCACTGGACAGGGTCTCAGATACGCAGTATTTT. The entire variable domain, with the rest obtained from reference TRBV18 and TRBJ2-3, is as follows: NAGVMQNPRHLVRRRGQEARLRCSPMKGHSHVYWYRQLPEEGLKFMVYLQKENIIDESGMPKERFSAEFPKEGPSILRIQQVVRGDSAAYFCASSLDRVSDTQYFGPGTRLTVL.

This clonotype appeared many times. The chain joins TRBV25-1 to TRBJ2-5, with 8 bases matching TRBD2. The CDR3 totals 17 residues. The V and J ends lost 5 bases and 7 bases, in that order; junction bases with no gene match: 18. Germline V gene lookup returns CDR1 MGHDK and CDR2 SYGVNS. This CDR3 is CASSPSGLAGPYVTQYF. DNA for the CDR3: TGTGCCAGCAGTCCTAGCGGGCTAGCGGGCCCTTATGTGACCCAGTACTTC.

This clonotype appeared a few times. The rearrangement joins TRBV20-1 to TRBJ2-4, with D possibly TRBD2 on 5 matching bases. Trimming stripped 5 bases from V and 3 bases from J, with 14 bases between. The CDR3 runs to 14 residues. Germline loops: CDR1 DFQATT, CDR2 SNEGSKA (reference sequence). In nucleotides, the CDR3 is TGCAGTGCTCCGGCCTCGGAGGTCAAAAACATTCAGTACTTC. This sequence encodes CSAPASEVKNIQYF.

This clonotype was picked up a small number of times. The chain combines TRBV12-3 or TRBV12-4 with TRBJ1-3; maybe TRBD1 (5 bases). This CDR3 comprises 15 residues. V lost 2 bases and J lost 4, with 12 bases in between. The CDR3 region is CASSLKHGGGNTIYF. The CDR3 DNA sequence: TGTGCCAGCAGTTTAAAGCACGGGGGAGGAAACACCATATATTTT.

This clonotype was picked up many times. The chain employs TRBV27 and TRBJ2-7; TRBD2 might be the D (6 bases). V was pared by 5 bases and J by 3 bases, with 14 bases between. The CDR3 spans 14 residues. Looked up from germline, CDR1 is MNHEY and CDR2 is SMNVEV (reference sequence). CDR3 in DNA: TGTGCCAGCAGTAAGGACGGGGGTTACTACGAGCAGTACGTC. Translated: CASSKDGGYYEQYV.

The chain carries TRBV10-1 and TRBJ2-7, with D hard to call. Germline V lookup: CDR1 WNHNN, CDR2 SYGVQD (reference sequence). V was pared by 7 bases and J by 1 base, with 14 bases between. The CDR3 sequence is 14 residues long. DNA of the CDR3: TGCGCCAGCAACAGTCAGAGCTCGTCCTACGAGCAGTACGTC. Protein: CASNSQSSSYEQYV.

J is TRBJ2-7 and V is TRBV29-1; tentative D call: TRBD2 (6 bases). The CDR3 is 15 amino acids. Trimming removed 5 bases at V and 0 bases at J, with 17 bases between. Per germline, CDR1 SQVTM and CDR2 ANQGSEA. Written as DNA, the CDR3 is TGCAGCGTTAGAGATTGGGACTTGAGCTCCTACGAGCAGTACTTC. Its protein is CSVRDWDLSSYEQYF.

This clonotype was counted a few times. The chain recombines TRBV20-1 with TRBJ2-6, with 12 bases identical to TRBD1. Unmatched junction bases numbered 2, after V lost 3 bases and J lost 2 bases. The CDR3 runs to 16 residues. In germline, CDR1 is DFQATT, CDR2 SNEGSKA (reference sequence). CDR3 sequence reads: CSARGQGAAGANVLTF. The CDR3 DNA sequence: TGCAGTGCTAGGGGACAGGGGGCCGCTGGGGCCAACGTCCTGACTTTC.

In its sample, this clonotype was seen a few times. The chain couples TRBV20-1 to TRBJ2-5; D may correspond to TRBD1 or TRBD2 (5 bases each). Germline CDR1 is DFQATT and CDR2 is SNEGSKA (reference sequence). CDR3 size: 15 residues. Trimming cost V 1 base and J 0 bases, with 12 bases left between them. The CDR3 nucleotides are TGCAGTGCTAGAGGCCGACCGGGACACCAAGAGACCCAGTACTTC. Amino acid sequence: CSARGRPGHQETQYF.

The gene calls are TRBV20-1 and TRBJ2-3; D is unclear. Germline loops: CDR1 DFQATT, CDR2 SNEGSKA (reference sequence). The CDR3 is 13 amino acids. Between the trimmed V and J ends, which lost 2 bases and 2 bases, there was a span of 8 bases. CDR3 sequence: CSARMELTDTQYF. CDR3 nucleotide sequence: TGCAGTGCTAGAATGGAGCTCACAGATACGCAGTATTTT.

This clonotype was counted a few times. The chain employs TRBV20-1 and TRBJ2-5; D may be TRBD2 (5 bases). The length of the CDR3 is 12 residues. Deletions cut 1 base from V and 5 bases from J, with 8 bases between. Germline values: CDR1 DFQATT, CDR2 SNEGSKA (reference sequence). The CDR3 region is CSARGLAETQYF. The CDR3 coding sequence is TGCAGTGCTAGAGGGCTAGCCGAGACCCAGTACTTC.

This clonotype was counted a few times. The rearrangement uses TRBV5-1 and TRBJ1-2; D is possibly TRBD1 (5 bases). The ends were cut back, 1 base at V and 4 bases at J, with 11 bases in the middle. This CDR3 has 14 residues. Per germline, CDR1 SGHRS and CDR2 YFSETQ. CDR3 nucleotides: TGCGCCAGCAGCTTGTTTGGACAAGCCTATGGCTACACCTTC. Protein sequence: CASSLFGQAYGYTF.

The J gene is TRBJ1-2, the V gene TRBV4-1, with D tentatively TRBD1 (5 bases). The CDR3 is 15 residues long. With 4 bases removed from V and 4 bases from J, the gap between germline ends came to 16 bases. Germline loops: CDR1 MGHRA, CDR2 YSYEKL. The CDR3 DNA reads as TGCGCCAGCAGCCCAGGAACGGGACCAAGCTATGGCTACACCTTC. Encoded protein: CASSPGTGPSYGYTF.

The V gene is TRBV3-1, the J gene TRBJ1-5; possibly TRBD1 for D (5 bases). The ends were cut back, 11 bases at V and 4 bases at J, with 30 bases in the middle. Germline V gene sequence: CDR1 LGHDT, CDR2 YNNKEL (reference sequence). This CDR3 region has 18 residues. The CDR3 region has the DNA TGTGCCTGCTGTTTTAGGGGCCTGCCGCCTTTGGCGAATCAGCCCCAGCATTTT. It yields the protein CACCFRGLPPLANQPQHF.

This clonotype appeared a few times. This chain joins TRBV10-3 and TRBJ2-1, with a tentative D call TRBD2 (6 bases). From germline, CDR1 is ENHRY and CDR2 SYGVKD. There are 18 residues in the CDR3. Trimming cost V 0 bases and J 0 bases, with 15 bases left between them. The CDR3 reads CAISESSMGTSSYNEQFF. The CDR3 nucleotides are TGTGCCATCAGTGAGTCGAGTATGGGGACTTCCTCCTACAATGAGCAGTTCTTC.

This clonotype was detected only a few times. The chain couples TRBV12-3 or TRBV12-4 to TRBJ1-1, with 10 positions matching TRBD1. This CDR3 has 12 residues. After removal of 5 bases from V and 6 bases from J, the junction contained 0 bases not matched to a gene. In DNA form, the CDR3 reads TGTGCCAGCAGTGACAGGGGGCCTGAAGCTTTCTTT. It encodes CASSDRGPEAFF.

This clonotype was counted between two and nine times. The V call is TRBV4-1, the J call TRBJ2-1, with 16 bases identical to TRBD2. The CDR3 runs to 18 residues. CDR1 is MGHRA, CDR2 YSYEKL, per germline. After removal of 1 base from V and 7 bases from J, the junction contained 7 bases not matched to a gene. The DNA of the CDR3 is TGCGCCAGCAGCCAAGCTAACTTGGGACTAGCGGGAGGGAATGAGCAGTTCTTC. It codes for CASSQANLGLAGGNEQFF.

This clonotype was picked up a small number of times. The chain has TRBV6-2 or TRBV6-3 and TRBJ2-1; 7 bases fit TRBD1. CDR1 is MNHEY, CDR2 SVGEGT, per germline. V lost 1 base, J lost 3 bases, and 6 bases stayed unmatched. The length of the CDR3 is 16 residues. The CDR3 DNA reads as TGTGCCAGCAGTTACTACATCCGGGACAGCTACAATGAGCAGTTCTTC. Translated: CASSYYIRDSYNEQFF.